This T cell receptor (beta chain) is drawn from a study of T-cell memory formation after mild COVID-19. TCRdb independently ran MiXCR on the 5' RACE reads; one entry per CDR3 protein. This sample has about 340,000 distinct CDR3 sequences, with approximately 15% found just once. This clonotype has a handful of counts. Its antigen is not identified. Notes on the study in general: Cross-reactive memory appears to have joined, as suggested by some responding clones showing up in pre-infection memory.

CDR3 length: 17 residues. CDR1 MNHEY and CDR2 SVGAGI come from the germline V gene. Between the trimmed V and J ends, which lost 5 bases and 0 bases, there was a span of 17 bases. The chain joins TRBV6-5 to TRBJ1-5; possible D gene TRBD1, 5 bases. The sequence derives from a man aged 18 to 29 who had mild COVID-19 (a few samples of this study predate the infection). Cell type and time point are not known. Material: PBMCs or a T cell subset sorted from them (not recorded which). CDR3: CASSDRTGGYSNQPQHF. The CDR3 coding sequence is TGTGCCAGCAGTGACCGGACGGGGGGTTATAGCAATCAGCCCCAGCATTTT.